This entry is about one T cell receptor beta chain. Its antigen is unidentified. This sample was taken from a study of T cell responses to AZD1222 COVID-19 vaccine. Looked up from germline, CDR1 is SGDLS and CDR2 is YYNGEE. V trimming: 4 bases; J trimming: 7 bases; junction bases outside the gene matches: 14. The CDR3 contains 17 residues. Study results and limitations: Baseline antibody screening turned up just a handful of seropositive AZD1222 recipients. With two AZD1222 doses given, Spike-specific TCR breadth and depth both rose. Females made up more of the donors, who were largely white British, and clonal diversity may have come out too low. At 160-218 and 743-854, vaccine-associated CD4 TCRs were dominant, and they spanned spike.

Generated by immunoSEQ multiplex PCR, the TCRdb table keeps only in-frame clones and is missing some. The data contain some 190,000 clones, approximately 92% of them seen just once; the ten biggest clones take up less than 1.5%. The V and J genes are TRBV9 and TRBJ1-4, with 9 positions matching TRBD1. The sequencing here drew on peripheral blood, taken on day 0 of AZD1222 vaccination. The source is an adult in good health. The CDR3 region is CASSPRDRDDRGEKLFF. In DNA, the CDR3 is TGTGCCAGCAGCCCCCGGGACAGGGACGATAGGGGTGAAAAACTGTTTTTT.